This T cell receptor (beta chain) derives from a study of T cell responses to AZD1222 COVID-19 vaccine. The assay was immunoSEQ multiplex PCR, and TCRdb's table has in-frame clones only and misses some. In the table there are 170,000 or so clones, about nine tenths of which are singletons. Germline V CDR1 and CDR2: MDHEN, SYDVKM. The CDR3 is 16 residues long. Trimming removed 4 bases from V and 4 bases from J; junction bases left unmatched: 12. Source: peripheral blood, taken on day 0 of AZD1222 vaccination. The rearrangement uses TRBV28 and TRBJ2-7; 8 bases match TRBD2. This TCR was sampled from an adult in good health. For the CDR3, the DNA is TGTGCCAGCAGTTCGACAGCCGGGACTAGGGGTTACGAGCAGTACTTC. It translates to CASSSTAGTRGYEQYF. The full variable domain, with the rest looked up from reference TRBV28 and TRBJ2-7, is DVKVTQSSRYLVKRTGEKVFLECVQDMDHENMFWYRQDPGLGLRLIYFSYDVKMKEKGDIPEGYSVSREKKERFSLILESASTNQTSMYLCASSSTAGTRGYEQYFGPGTRLTVT.